Following are 13 T cell receptor beta chains from one sample sequenced in a study of T cell responses to AZD1222 COVID-19 vaccine. Assay used: immunoSEQ multiplex PCR; TCRdb lists only in-frame clones, some missing. Of roughly 100,000 clones listed, about nine tenths are singletons. The sample here was peripheral blood, taken on day 0 of AZD1222 vaccination. These receptors were obtained from an adult in good health.

The chain employs TRBV3-1 (or the pseudogene TRBV3-2) and TRBJ1-5, with D possibly matching TRBD1 (5 bases). This CDR3 spans 13 amino acids. The germline V gene has CDR1 LGHDT and CDR2 YNNKEL (reference sequence). V dropped 0 bases and J dropped 6 bases, with 6 bases sitting between them. CDR3 region: CASSQDRGQPQHF. CDR3 DNA sequence: TGTGCCAGCAGCCAAGATAGGGGTCAGCCCCAGCATTTT.

The chain links TRBV10-2 to TRBJ2-1, with 11 nucleotides matching TRBD2. The CDR3 loop spans 13 amino acids. CDR1 is WSHSY, CDR2 SAAADI, per germline. After removal of 6 bases from V and 6 bases from J, the junction contained 1 base not matched to a gene. The CDR3 DNA reads as TGCGCCAGCAGGACTAGCGGGACCAATGAGCAGTTCTTC. This encodes CASRTSGTNEQFF.

This rearrangement joins TRBV6-5 to TRBJ2-7; the D call may be TRBD1 or TRBD2 (7 bases each). V was clipped by 6 bases and J by 2 bases, with 17 bases between them. The V gene's germline CDR1 is MNHEY and CDR2 SVGAGI. The CDR3 has 15 residues. The CDR3 spells CASSPDREGTYEQYF. The DNA for the CDR3 is TGTGCCAGCAGCCCCGACAGGGAGGGGACCTACGAGCAGTACTTC.

The J gene is TRBJ1-5, the V gene TRBV18; D ambiguous. The CDR3 loop spans 14 amino acids. Germline V gives CDR1 KGHSH, CDR2 LQKENI. The V end was cut by 6 bases, the J end by 1 base, with 10 bases between. The CDR3 sequence: CASSHGESNQPQHF. CDR3 bases: TGTGCCAGCTCTCACGGAGAAAGCAATCAGCCCCAGCATTTT.

This rearrangement joins TRBV7-3 to TRBJ1-1, with 7 bases that match TRBD1. The V and J ends lost 5 bases and 4 bases, in that order; junction bases with no gene match: 13. CDR1 is SGHTA and CDR2 is FQGTGA in the germline V gene. CDR3 size: 16 residues. The CDR3 is CASSPISGQRLTEAFF. As DNA, the CDR3 is TGTGCCAGCAGCCCTATATCGGGACAGCGGCTCACTGAAGCTTTCTTT.

The chain's CDR3 is CASSMLAGEGEQFF. The CDR3 DNA reads TGTGCCAGTAGTATGCTAGCGGGAGAGGGCGAGCAGTTCTTC. V gene TRBV19 combines with J gene TRBJ2-1; TRBD2 matches 10 bases. The J segment lost 10 bases and the V segment lost 3 bases, leaving 6 bases of the junction unmatched. This CDR3 has 14 residues. The germline gives CDR1 LNHDA, CDR2 SQIVND (reference sequence).

The chain carries TRBV27 and TRBJ2-7; TRBD1 agrees at 7 bases. Looked up from germline, CDR1 is MNHEY and CDR2 is SMNVEV (reference sequence). The junction had 3 bases not matched to a gene; V was cut back by 0 bases and J by 4 bases. This CDR3 comprises 14 residues. CDR3 loop: CASSLSNRGYEQYF. As DNA, the CDR3 is TGTGCCAGCAGTTTATCGAACAGGGGTTACGAGCAGTACTTC.

The chain links TRBV28 to TRBJ2-3; no definite D call. Germline CDR1 MDHEN, CDR2 SYDVKM. There are 18 residues in the CDR3. Trimming stripped 2 bases from V and 0 bases from J, with 18 bases between. In DNA form, the CDR3 reads TGTGCCAGCAGTTTAAGTTCGATGGGTCAGACGAGCACAGATACGCAGTATTTT. It yields the protein CASSLSSMGQTSTDTQYF.

CDR3 residues: CASSYEGAADNEQFF. The CDR3 DNA reads TGTGCCAGCAGTTACGAGGGGGCTGCGGATAATGAGCAGTTCTTC. The chain employs TRBV6-5 and TRBJ2-1; 7 positions agree with TRBD1. The CDR3 covers 15 residues. In germline, CDR1 is MNHEY, CDR2 SVGAGI. With V trimmed by 2 bases and J by 7 bases, 8 bases remained unmatched.

The CDR3: CASSPGTADYGYTF. The CDR3 region has the DNA TGCGCCAGCAGCCCCGGGACGGCCGATTATGGCTACACCTTC. The V call is TRBV5-1, the J call TRBJ1-2, with a tentative D call TRBD1 (5 bases). The germline V gene encodes CDR1 SGHRS and CDR2 YFSETQ. The CDR3 is made up of 14 amino acids. V was pared by 4 bases and J by 5 bases, with 15 bases between.

V is TRBV6-5 and J is TRBJ2-3; 11 nucleotides align to TRBD2. Germline values: CDR1 MNHEY, CDR2 SVGAGI. Trimming cost V 6 bases and J 5 bases; bases outside gene matches: 7. This CDR3 spans 15 amino acids. The CDR3 loop is CASRVSGRAIDTQYF. The CDR3 DNA reads as TGTGCCAGCAGGGTTAGCGGGAGGGCCATAGATACGCAGTATTTT.

The DNA for the CDR3 is TGTGCCAGCAGCCTGACAGGGGCACCCTCCTACGAGCAGTACTTC. Amino acid sequence: CASSLTGAPSYEQYF. The J gene is TRBJ2-7, the V gene TRBV7-3; 8 bases map to TRBD1. The CDR3 consists of 15 residues. Germline values: CDR1 SGHTA, CDR2 FQGTGA. The junction had 6 bases not matched to a gene; V was cut back by 5 bases and J by 0 bases.

The V and J genes are TRBV19 and TRBJ2-2, with D perhaps matching TRBD1 (6 bases). The ends were cut back, 3 bases at V and 1 base at J, with 9 bases in the middle. The V gene's germline CDR1 is LNHDA and CDR2 SQIVND (reference sequence). The CDR3 length is 15 residues. CDR3 coding DNA: TGTGCCAGTAGTATCGGGACACTGAACACCGGGGAGCTGTTTTTT. It yields the protein CASSIGTLNTGELFF.